The rows below give T cell receptor beta chains drawn from one sample of a study of T-cell reconstitution after alpha-beta-depleted transplantation in children. From the PCR reads, TCRdb called clonotypes with MiXCR, one entry per CDR3 protein. This table holds fewer than 500,000 distinct CDR3 sequences, about 40% found once. The sample consisted of PBMCs, taken before TCRalphabeta/CD19-depleted stem cell transplant. These TCRs come from a girl between 2 and 10 years old with aplastic anemia, due to receive a stem cell transplant. Each CDR3 is given with its conserved first and last residue. The order of the fields is V gene, D gene, J gene, CDR3 protein. D genes are given only for firm matches.

TRBV5-1	TRBD2	TRBJ2-2	CASSAGGSYTGELFF
TRBV6-2/TRBV6-3	.	TRBJ2-1	CASSFEGNNEQFF
TRBV4-2	.	TRBJ2-1	CASSQEPGHRSYNEQFF
TRBV20-1	.	TRBJ2-4	CSAESGTKNIQYF
TRBV18	.	TRBJ1-6	CASSPPKNSPLHF
TRBV30	TRBD2	TRBJ2-1	CAWRKAGGSDEQFF
TRBV12-3/TRBV12-4	TRBD2	TRBJ2-3	CASSPSYRPSGESTDTQYF
TRBV20-1	.	TRBJ1-1	CSARGGMNTEAFF
TRBV5-1	TRBD2	TRBJ2-1	CASSFTSGPNEQFF
TRBV11-2	TRBD1	TRBJ2-7	CASSQLWGQGTPTYEQYF
TRBV6-1	.	TRBJ1-5	CASTLTGPNQPQHF
TRBV15	.	TRBJ2-5	CATSRDPRARPQYF
TRBV27	TRBD2	TRBJ2-5	CASSPQVGREETQYF
TRBV12-3/TRBV12-4	TRBD1	TRBJ2-7	CASNLLGTGAYEQYF
TRBV19	TRBD2	TRBJ2-3	CASSIEGPRLAGGPVRDTQYF
TRBV12-3/TRBV12-4	.	TRBJ2-1	CASSLHQGEQFF
TRBV18	.	TRBJ1-4	CASSPTASNEKLFF
TRBV9	.	TRBJ2-6	CASSVSGSGANVLTF
TRBV6-1	.	TRBJ2-1	CASRLARGNSYNEQFF
TRBV5-1	.	TRBJ1-1	CASSLVVQGPKTEAFF
TRBV12-3/TRBV12-4	.	TRBJ1-2	CASSFHTLNYGYTF
TRBV7-8	.	TRBJ2-1	CASSSPGHASDEQFF
TRBV20-1	.	TRBJ1-5	CSARGWGANQPQHF
TRBV7-2	.	TRBJ2-7	CASSSAGTTTYEQYF
TRBV7-8	.	TRBJ1-2	CASSPHFGVSNYGYTF
TRBV15	.	TRBJ1-1	CATSSPGANTEAFF
TRBV28	.	TRBJ2-7	CASSFSHEQYF
TRBV4-3	.	TRBJ2-7	CASSPHPGTYEQYF
TRBV20-1	.	TRBJ2-5	CSAGKGETQYF
TRBV7-2	TRBD2	TRBJ2-3	CASSLAVRGGTDTQYF
TRBV20-1	TRBD1	TRBJ2-4	CSARGQGGQNIQYF
TRBV12-3/TRBV12-4	.	TRBJ1-5	CASAPGLSNQPQHF
TRBV29-1	TRBD2	TRBJ2-5	CSGAGGKTQYF
TRBV12-3/TRBV12-4	.	TRBJ2-7	CASSLRSRYEQYF
TRBV12-3/TRBV12-4	TRBD2	TRBJ2-1	CASSLRLAGYDNEQFF
TRBV5-1	TRBD1	TRBJ2-3	CASSSTGGSSTDTQYF
TRBV30	.	TRBJ2-1	CAWSVQGGFVVNEQFF
TRBV29-1	TRBD2	TRBJ2-1	CSVRTSGSHEQFF
TRBV6-1	TRBD2	TRBJ2-1	CASSAGLAENEQFF
TRBV10-3	.	TRBJ2-1	CAISLHESYNEQFF
TRBV5-1	.	TRBJ1-2	CASSLGPTGMGGRGYTF
TRBV7-2	TRBD1	.	CACSLLTGRSTDTQHF
TRBV6-5	.	TRBJ1-4	CASSWGAMDEKLFF
TRBV12-3/TRBV12-4	.	TRBJ1-1	CASSSQGWTEAFF
TRBV7-9	TRBD2	TRBJ2-1	CASSNPGLAVYNEQFF
TRBV7-9	.	TRBJ2-7	CASSSNVQATAYEQYF